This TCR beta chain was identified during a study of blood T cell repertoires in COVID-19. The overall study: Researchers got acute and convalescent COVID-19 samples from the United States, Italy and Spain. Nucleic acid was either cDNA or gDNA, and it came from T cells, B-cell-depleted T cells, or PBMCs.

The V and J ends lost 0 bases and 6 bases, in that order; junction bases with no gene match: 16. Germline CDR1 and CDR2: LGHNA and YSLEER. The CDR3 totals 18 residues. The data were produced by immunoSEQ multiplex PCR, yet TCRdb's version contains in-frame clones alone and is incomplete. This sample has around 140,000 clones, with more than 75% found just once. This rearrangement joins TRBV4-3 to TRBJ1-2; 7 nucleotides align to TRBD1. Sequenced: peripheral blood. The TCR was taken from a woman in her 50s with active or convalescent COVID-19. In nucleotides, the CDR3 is TGCGCCAGCAGCCAAGACCCACCAGACAGGGACATGGGAAATGGCTACACCTTC. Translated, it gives CASSQDPPDRDMGNGYTF.